Sequencing of this TCR beta chain was carried out in a study of beta chain features in type 1 diabetes. The investigators reverse transcribed all of the isolated RNA, so they sequenced expressed TCRB transcripts. About 3.4 million reads on average were seen across naive, central memory and regulatory T cell samples. TCRdb's table, derived via immunoSEQ multiplex PCR, lists solely in-frame clones and lacks some. The sample records about 650,000 clones, around 12% being singletons. Study-wide points: Sampled from patients, naive, central memory and Treg TCRB repertoires appeared more similar than those sampled from healthy donors. For Type 1 diabetes patients, all four CD4+ subsets carried TCRB CDR3s that were moderately but significantly shorter.

This clone has more than one count but fewer than ten. Its antigen is undetermined. Using CD45RO/CCR7/CD25/CD127/CD95/CD27, CD4+ naive, central memory, regulatory and stem cell-like memory cells were sorted. Germline assignment: CDR1 SSHAT and CDR2 FNYEAQ (reference sequence). The CDR3 sequence is 15 residues long. The V end lost 5 bases, the J end lost 1 base, and 11 bases lay between the germline ends. This clonotype originated in a young man with type 1 diabetes. The source material was naive CD4+ T cells from blood. V is TRBV7-7 and J is TRBJ2-2; tentatively, D is TRBD1 or TRBD2 (5 bases each). The CDR3 spells CASSPGRQNTGELFF. Written as DNA, the CDR3 is TGTGCCAGCAGCCCGGGACGGCAGAACACCGGGGAGCTGTTTTTT. Full variable domain (outside the CDR3, taken from reference TRBV7-7 and TRBJ2-2): GAGVSQSPRYKVTKRGQDVTLRCDPISSHATLYWYQQALGQGPEFLTYFNYEAQPDKSGLPSDRFSAERPEGSISTLTIQRTEQRDSAMYRCASSPGRQNTGELFFGEGSRLTVL.